This T cell receptor (beta chain) was sequenced in a study of blood T cell repertoires in COVID-19. Looking at the study overall: Spain, Italy and the United States supplied samples that represented acute and convalescent COVID-19. PBMCs, B-cell-depleted T cells, or T cells were the source of the cDNA or gDNA that made up the material.

The authors' processing: Amplification of reference gene primers provided the estimated nucleated cell counts. Profiled with immunoSEQ multiplex PCR; TCRdb holds only in-frame clones, not every one. The D gene and trimming were derived from the DNA, and the V and J assignments and clone size from that table. The table records over 150,000 clones, about 95% of them present only once. The CDR3 loop spans 18 amino acids. Germline CDR1 is SGHDN and CDR2 is FVKESK. V dropped 0 bases and J dropped 2; count of bases not matched to a gene: 8. Seattle cases were enrolled at active infection and followed longitudinally.

The sequence was collected from a man aged 30-40 years with COVID-19, enrolled during active disease. The specimen sequenced was peripheral blood. This chain joins TRBV14 and TRBJ2-1, with 9 positions matching TRBD2. In nucleotides, the CDR3 is TGTGCCAGCAGCCAAGATCCCCATATAGCGGGGGCCTACAATGAGCAGTTCTTC. It yields the protein CASSQDPHIAGAYNEQFF.